This T cell receptor (beta chain) is from a study of T-cell reconstitution after alpha-beta-depleted transplantation in children. Broader study findings: It was reported that alpha-beta T cells came from several hundred expanded graft clones (about two months after transplant). When one year had passed after transplant, most T-cell counts and diversity came from newly produced T cells.

It was with unique molecular identifiers that the TCRbeta library was prepared. TCRdb itself ran the PCR reads through MiXCR, one entry per CDR3 protein. This sample yields around 100,000 distinct CDR3 sequences, of which 10% are seen a single time; less than 35% belongs to the top ten. Regarding this clonotype: Antigen unknown.

The V gene's germline CDR1 is MGHDK and CDR2 SYGVNS. The CDR3 loop spans 18 amino acids. The ends lost 4 bases at V and 0 bases at J; junction bases unmatched: 11. The starting material was PBMCs, obtained before TCRalphabeta/CD19-depleted stem cell transplant. This sequence originates from a boy younger than 10 with acute lymphoblastic leukemia, due to receive a stem cell transplant. J is TRBJ2-3 and V is TRBV25-1, with 9 bases lining up with TRBD2. CDR3 in DNA: TGTGCCAGCAGTGCATTGCGGGAGGGCCATTCAAGCACAGATACGCAGTATTTT. Its translation is CASSALREGHSSTDTQYF.